These T cell receptor beta chains were read from a single sample in a study of T cells in Graves' hyperthyroidism and ophthalmopathy. One entry per CDR3 protein results from TCRdb running MiXCR on the multiplex PCR reads. The data contain more than 150,000 distinct CDR3 sequences, over 15% of them seen just once; the ten biggest clones take up under 35%. Input material: blood. The receptor set was obtained from a woman between 50 and 59 years old with Graves' hyperthyroidism. CDR3s include the opening cysteine and the closing phenylalanine or tryptophan. A D gene is named only where the DNA matches it firmly. The size field is filled for only some rows; it gives once, few, many or a size class.

V gene	D gene	J gene	clone size	CDR3 protein	CDR3 DNA
TRBV6-1	.	TRBJ2-7	many	CASGRSSSSYEQYF	TGTGCCAGCGGTAGATCATCCTCGTCCTACGAGCAGTACTTC
TRBV9	.	TRBJ1-1	many	CASSAPGQGPNTEAFF	TGTGCCAGCAGCGCTCCTGGTCAGGGCCCGAACACTGAAGCTTTCTTT
TRBV9	.	TRBJ2-1	many	CASSVGGGYNEQFF	TGTGCCAGCAGCGTAGGAGGAGGGTACAATGAGCAGTTCTTC
TRBV5-1	.	TRBJ1-2	many	CASSLVPDSNPLYGYTF	TGCGCCAGCAGCTTGGTCCCGGACAGCAACCCTCTCTATGGCTACACCTTC
TRBV28	TRBD1	TRBJ1-2	.	CASSLGQAPYGYTF	TGTGCCAGCAGCCTAGGACAGGCCCCCTATGGCTACACCTTC
TRBV6-1	.	TRBJ2-7	.	CASNRGPNSYEQYF	TGTGCCAGCAACCGCGGGCCGAACTCCTACGAGCAGTACTTC
TRBV7-9	TRBD1	TRBJ1-4	.	CASSSDRVAEKLFF	TGTGCCAGCAGCTCAGACAGGGTTGCTGAAAAACTGTTTTTT
TRBV29-1	.	TRBJ1-1	many	CSVDNSAGYNTEAFF	TGCAGCGTTGATAATAGTGCAGGATATAACACTGAAGCTTTCTTT
TRBV2	TRBD1	TRBJ1-2	many	CGLPANGRDRGIDYGYTF	TGTGGCCTCCCTGCAAACGGAAGAGACAGGGGAATTGACTATGGCTACACCTTC
TRBV5-6	TRBD1	TRBJ2-3	many	CASSPGTGIHTQYF	TGTGCCAGCAGTCCCGGGACAGGTATCCATACGCAGTATTTT
TRBV5-1	.	TRBJ1-2	few	CATSTAGYGYTF	TGCGCCACCTCTACGGCAGGGTATGGCTACACCTTC
TRBV28	.	TRBJ2-7	many	CASSRASSYEQYF	TGTGCCAGCAGCCGAGCGAGCTCCTACGAGCAGTACTTC
TRBV7-6	TRBD2	TRBJ2-2	few	CASSLYPGLAGGTLTGELFF	TGTGCCAGCAGCTTGTACCCGGGACTAGCGGGGGGGACTCTCACCGGGGAGCTGTTTTTT
TRBV11-3	.	TRBJ2-1	.	CASSDWPLRDEQFF	TGTGCCAGCAGCGATTGGCCCCTCCGGGATGAGCAGTTCTTC
TRBV6-5	.	TRBJ2-4	.	CASSYSRGESYIQYF	TGTGCCAGCAGTTACTCCAGGGGTGAGAGCTATATTCAGTACTTC
TRBV4-3	.	TRBJ2-1	.	CASSRIFANEQFF	TGCGCCAGCAGCCGCATATTTGCTAATGAGCAGTTCTTC
TRBV27	.	TRBJ1-5	many	CATQFRRNSNQPQHF	TGTGCCACCCAGTTCAGGCGAAATAGCAATCAGCCCCAGCATTTT
TRBV5-5	.	TRBJ1-1	many	CASRYRVGSTEAFF	TGTGCCAGCAGATACAGGGTAGGGAGCACTGAAGCTTTCTTT
TRBV7-3	.	TRBJ2-1	many	CASSLTDGYNEQFF	TGTGCCAGCAGCTTAACGGACGGGTACAATGAGCAGTTCTTC
TRBV11-2	.	TRBJ2-1	many	CASSLVRGSPNEQFF	TGTGCCAGCAGCTTAGTCAGGGGCAGCCCCAATGAGCAGTTCTTC
TRBV20-1	.	TRBJ1-6	few	CSARDPSRSSYNSPLHF	TGCAGTGCTAGAGACCCCTCCAGGAGCTCCTATAATTCACCCCTCCACTTT
TRBV6-9	.	TRBJ2-5	.	CASSDPRRSQETQYF	TGTGCCAGCAGTGACCCCCGGCGGAGCCAAGAGACCCAGTACTTC
TRBV20-1	TRBD2	TRBJ2-1	many	CSAIAGGPKNEQFF	TGCAGTGCGATAGCGGGGGGGCCTAAGAATGAGCAGTTCTTC
TRBV20-1	.	TRBJ1-5	many	CSAKPAGRAINQPQHF	TGCAGTGCAAAACCCGCGGGCAGGGCCATCAATCAGCCCCAGCATTTT
TRBV2	TRBD2	TRBJ2-1	.	CASSRDRSALAGGTGEQFF	TGTGCCAGCAGCCGGGACAGGTCCGCGCTAGCGGGGGGGACTGGTGAGCAGTTCTTC
TRBV7-6	.	TRBJ1-1	many	CASSSVITEAFF	TGTGCCAGCAGCTCCGTTATCACTGAAGCTTTCTTT
TRBV28	.	TRBJ2-7	many	CASSSGTYEQYF	TGTGCCAGCAGTTCTGGCACCTACGAGCAGTACTTC
TRBV6-6	TRBD1	TRBJ2-1	many	CASSYSTEGADYNEQFF	TGTGCCAGCAGTTACTCGACCGAGGGGGCCGACTACAATGAGCAGTTCTTC
TRBV7-2	TRBD1	TRBJ2-2	many	CASSLRADRVNTGELFF	TGTGCCAGCAGCTTGAGGGCCGACAGGGTCAACACCGGGGAGCTGTTTTTT
TRBV20-1	.	TRBJ1-1	many	CSASSGRSGQLATEAFF	TGCAGTGCTTCCTCCGGCCGGTCCGGACAACTTGCCACTGAAGCTTTCTTT
TRBV28	TRBD1	TRBJ1-5	many	CASSWTGGLQPQHF	TGTGCCAGCAGTTGGACAGGGGGCCTTCAGCCCCAGCATTTT
TRBV27	.	TRBJ1-2	many	CATWDGPNYGYTF	TGTGCCACCTGGGACGGACCTAACTATGGCTACACCTTC
TRBV19	.	TRBJ2-1	.	CASSLWDEQFF	TGTGCCAGTAGTCTGTGGGATGAGCAGTTCTTC
TRBV6-1	TRBD1	TRBJ1-2	many	CASSEEGTGNYGYTF	TGTGCCAGCAGTGAAGAGGGGACAGGGAACTATGGCTACACCTTC
TRBV3-1	TRBD1	TRBJ1-2	many	CASSPPQGAIYGYTF	TGTGCCAGCAGCCCCCCACAGGGGGCTATCTATGGCTACACCTTC
TRBV20-1	TRBD2	TRBJ2-3	many	CSASGASGGAPGTDTQYF	TGCAGTGCTAGTGGGGCTAGCGGGGGGGCCCCCGGTACAGATACGCAGTATTTT
TRBV12-3/TRBV12-4	.	TRBJ1-4	many	CASSPGRDNEKLFF	TGTGCCAGCAGTCCGGGACGGGACAATGAAAAACTGTTTTTT
TRBV2	TRBD2	TRBJ2-5	.	CASSRQTSGETQYF	TGTGCCAGCAGTCGTCAGACTAGCGGGGAGACCCAGTACTTC
TRBV20-1	.	TRBJ1-2	.	CSARDTLGTRGYTF	TGCAGTGCTAGAGACACGTTAGGCACGCGGGGCTACACCTTC
TRBV18	TRBD2	TRBJ2-3	few	CASSPGLAGEEYF	TGTGCCAGCTCCCCCGGACTAGCGGGGGAGGAGTATTTT
TRBV11-2	.	TRBJ1-3	many	CASSPTGTGAEYF	TGTGCCAGCAGCCCAACGGGCACGGGGGCCGAATATTTT
TRBV5-1	.	TRBJ2-6	many	CASSLVPDGSSGANVLTF	TGCGCCAGCAGCTTGGTACCGGACGGGAGCTCTGGGGCCAACGTCCTGACTTTC
TRBV7-2	.	TRBJ1-6	many	CASSHGGGSPLHF	TGTGCCAGCAGCCACGGCGGGGGTTCACCCCTCCACTTT
TRBV2	TRBD1	TRBJ1-5	many	CASSRQGIGNQPQHF	TGTGCCAGCAGTCGACAGGGGATAGGCAATCAGCCCCAGCATTTT
TRBV19	.	TRBJ1-1	.	CASSIGWAGGLNTEAFF	TGTGCCAGTAGTATTGGTTGGGCAGGAGGATTGAACACTGAAGCTTTCTTT
TRBV7-2	.	TRBJ2-5	many	CASSTQGGLVGETQYF	TGTGCCAGCAGTACGCAGGGCGGGCTAGTTGGAGAGACCCAGTACTTC
TRBV25-1	.	TRBJ2-7	many	CASSEGGYEQYF	TGTGCCAGCAGTGAGGGAGGATACGAGCAGTACTTC
TRBV4-1	.	TRBJ2-3	few	CASSQSYTLRTDTQYF	TGCGCCAGCAGCCAATCGTACACGCTACGCACAGATACGCAGTATTTT
TRBV9	.	TRBJ1-1	many	CASSGKANTEAFF	TGTGCCAGCAGTGGCAAGGCCAACACTGAAGCTTTCTTT
TRBV20-1	.	TRBJ1-2	many	CSAEHIGGSVYGYTF	TGCAGTGCTGAGCATATCGGGGGCTCCGTCTATGGCTACACCTTC
TRBV13	TRBD2	TRBJ2-1	few	CASSLGLAGSSYNEQFF	TGTGCCAGCAGCTTAGGACTAGCGGGGAGCTCCTACAATGAGCAGTTCTTC
TRBV20-1	.	TRBJ1-1	.	CSARKPAGHKGAFF	TGCAGTGCTAGGAAGCCGGCCGGACATAAAGGAGCTTTCTTT
TRBV3-1	.	TRBJ2-1	many	CASSQSGGHNEQFF	TGTGCCAGCAGCCAATCGGGGGGCCACAATGAGCAGTTCTTC
TRBV28	.	TRBJ2-4	medium-sized	CASSRGGAKNIQYF	TGTGCCAGCAGTAGAGGGGGTGCCAAAAACATTCAGTACTTC
TRBV9	.	TRBJ1-1	many	CASSSRRSMNTEAFF	TGTGCCAGCAGCAGCCGACGGAGCATGAACACTGAAGCTTTCTTT